The rows below give T cell receptor beta chains drawn from one sample of a study of blood T cell repertoires in COVID-19. The repertoire was sequenced with immunoSEQ multiplex PCR; TCRdb's copy has only in-frame clones and lacks some. The sample contains about 160,000 clones, approximately 82% of which appear only once. The sequenced material came from peripheral blood. These TCRs come from a woman of 80 years or more with acute or convalescent COVID-19. CDR3s include the opening cysteine and the closing phenylalanine or tryptophan. D genes are given only for firm matches. Some rows have no size entry. The others give once, few or many, or a class for an expanded clone.

j_call,clone_size,d_call,v_call,cdr3_aa,cdr3_nt
TRBJ2-5,.,TRBD2,TRBV18,CASSPLGLAGVQETQYF,TGTGCCAGCTCACCACTGGGACTAGCGGGAGTCCAGGAGACCCAGTACTTC
TRBJ1-6,.,.,TRBV9,CASSPQGARYNSPLHF,TGTGCCAGCAGCCCGCAAGGGGCCCGCTATAATTCACCCCTCCACTTT
TRBJ2-3,.,TRBD2,TRBV27,CASSSLAGAGTDTQYF,TGTGCCAGCAGTTCCCTAGCGGGAGCAGGCACAGATACGCAGTATTTT
TRBJ2-1,.,TRBD2,TRBV9,CASSVMSSGNEQFF,TGTGCCAGCAGCGTAATGAGTAGCGGGAATGAGCAGTTCTTC
TRBJ2-7,.,TRBD1,TRBV9,CASSVDDVGRGYEQYF,TGTGCCAGCAGCGTAGACGATGTGGGCAGGGGGTACGAGCAGTACTTC
TRBJ2-3,.,.,TRBV5-1,CASRQEIDTQYF,TGCGCCAGCAGACAGGAAATTGATACGCAGTATTTT
TRBJ2-1,.,TRBD2,TRBV5-1,CASSPAGLAGINEQFF,TGCGCCAGCAGCCCGGCGGGCCTAGCGGGAATTAATGAGCAGTTCTTC
TRBJ2-2,.,TRBD2,TRBV4-3,CASSQEMTSGGVYTGELFF,TGCGCCAGCAGCCAAGAGATGACTAGCGGAGGGGTTTACACCGGGGAGCTGTTTTTT
TRBJ1-2,.,TRBD1,TRBV30,CAWSVPGGQGSSYGYTF,TGTGCCTGGAGTGTCCCAGGTGGACAGGGGAGTAGCTATGGCTACACCTTC
TRBJ2-7,.,TRBD1,TRBV12-3/TRBV12-4,CACGTGPYEQYF,TGTGCCTGCGGGACAGGTCCCTACGAGCAGTACTTC
TRBJ1-5,.,TRBD1,TRBV6-6,CASNMDRGQPQHF,TGTGCCAGCAACATGGACAGGGGACAGCCCCAGCATTTT
TRBJ2-2,.,TRBD2,TRBV2,CASSVAGGNTGELFF,TGTGCCAGCAGCGTAGCGGGAGGGAACACCGGGGAGCTGTTTTTT
TRBJ2-7,.,TRBD2,TRBV7-2,CASNFHAGGRPNDEQYF,TGTGCCAGCAACTTCCACGCGGGAGGGCGGCCTAACGACGAGCAGTACTTC
TRBJ2-1,.,.,TRBV18,CASSGQDNEQFF,TGTGCCAGCTCGGGGCAGGACAATGAGCAGTTCTTC
TRBJ2-1,.,.,TRBV10-3,CAISSSAGGYNEQFF,TGTGCCATCAGTTCTAGCGCCGGCGGCTACAATGAGCAGTTCTTC
TRBJ1-1,.,.,TRBV10-3,CAIRNRLGQSENTEAFF,TGTGCCATCAGGAACCGACTCGGACAGTCCGAGAACACTGAAGCTTTCTTT
TRBJ2-3,.,.,TRBV14,CASSRNRDWRTDTQYF,TGTGCCAGCAGTCGAAACCGGGACTGGCGGACAGATACGCAGTATTTT
TRBJ1-2,.,.,TRBV19,CASRTGLSAGYTF,TGTGCCAGTAGAACAGGGCTATCTGCTGGCTACACCTTC
TRBJ2-7,.,.,TRBV6-1,CASSERVYEQYF,TGTGCCAGCAGTGAGAGAGTCTACGAGCAGTACTTC
TRBJ2-1,once,TRBD2,TRBV4-1,CASSQIRGRDSYNEQFF,TGCGCCAGCAGCCAAATACGAGGGAGGGACTCCTACAATGAGCAGTTCTTC
TRBJ1-5,few,TRBD1,TRBV7-2,CASSLEGTGDQPQHF,TGTGCCAGCAGCTTAGAAGGGACAGGGGATCAGCCCCAGCATTTT
TRBJ2-1,.,TRBD2,TRBV5-1,CASSSGTSGKSYNEQFF,TGCGCCAGCAGCTCCGGGACTAGCGGGAAATCCTACAATGAGCAGTTCTTC
TRBJ2-1,.,.,TRBV19,CATSRGNYNEQFF,TGTGCCACCTCAAGAGGGAACTACAATGAGCAGTTCTTC
TRBJ2-7,.,.,TRBV19,CATSVDYSYEQYF,TGTGCCACTTCCGTGGACTACTCCTACGAGCAGTACTTC